Reported below is one TCR beta chain. This clonotype was counted between two and nine times. Its binding antigen is unknown. No clone much larger than this one lies a single base away; base qualities are absent. The sample comes from a study of T cells after yellow fever vaccination (dated by TCRdb to about 2019). At the level of the whole study: The SMART-Seq v4 Ultra Low Input RNA kit was used to prepare libraries from fractions with low cell numbers. Bulk TCR alpha and beta repertoires were sequenced longitudinally to track T-cell clones before and after primary and booster YFV17D yellow fever vaccination. Two healthy male donors, one aged 18 to 30 and one aged 30 to 40 years, were included in the cohort. Blood was collected at multiple timepoints before and after primary and secondary immunization, and bulk PBMC replicates and cell subsets were isolated.

Interpreted using the paper, the treatment or condition label stands for: live attenuated yellow fever vaccine strain. Two biological replicates of bulk PBMCs were collected at each blood-draw timepoint. PBMCs were isolated from peripheral blood using a standard Ficoll-Paque protocol. TriZol was used to extract RNA from bulk PBMCs, from CD4 and CD8 fractions, and from dextramer-positive and dextramer-negative fractions. Broader findings and caveats from the paper: Computational filtering was required because FACS-sorted repertoires could contain abundant contaminating clonotypes from the bulk population. After the booster, most clones that had expanded after primary vaccination were detected again (roughly 96% of CD4 and around nine tenths of CD8), suggesting broad maintenance of memory. The secondary T-cell response was weaker than the primary response but faster, peaking on day 5 instead of day 15. A small share of clonotypes was detected in both CD4 and CD8 compartments, with the overlap likely arising from convergent recombination. Only two donors were included in the study, so the extent to which the findings can be generalized is limited.

Spanning cysteine to phenylalanine, the CDR3 consists of 16 amino acids. Of all the DNA, just the CDR3 is kept, 48 bases in frame from base 1. From the germline V gene, CDR1 is LGHNA and CDR2 is YNFKEQ. Trimming accounts for 0 bases at V and 8 bases at J, while the number of junction bases matched to no gene is 10. Sequencer: Illumina NovaSeq 6000. TCR cDNA was made using 5'RACE template switching, a step that added a universal primer site and unique molecular identifiers. Priming of cDNA synthesis was performed from both the TCR alpha and TCR beta constant segments. Library amplification involved two PCR steps, and the second step added sample barcodes and sequencing adapters. Sequencing of libraries was done on Illumina HiSeq 2500 (2x100 bp) or NovaSeq (2x150 bp). In the authors' own workflow: MIGEC was used to demultiplex reads and collapse the reads into UMI consensus sequences, and MiXCR was used for V(D)J alignment. Clonotypes responding to the vaccine were identified with edgeR on replicate PBMC samples, with the criteria of FDR below 0.01 and a log2 fold change above 5 up to day 15. Each bulk clonotype received a CD4 or CD8 identity based on whether the sequenced CD4 or CD8 repertoire contained that clonotype at higher abundance. TCRdb trimmed the raw reads at Q25, called clones with MiXCR and kept productive beta chains. Each entry merges the rows of one CDR3 protein and shows their most common DNA and genes. These V and J calls derive from TCRdb rather than the authors' analysis. Recorded for this sample are some 340,000 distinct CDR3 sequences; roughly 4.3% of them occurred a single time. Under 30% of the sample lies in the top ten.

The sequencing here drew on PBMCs, taken 5 days after the yellow fever booster vaccination. The chain uses TRBV4-2 and TRBJ1-2, with 9 bases in between that match TRBD1. This sequence originates from a man younger than 35 who received the YFV17D yellow fever vaccine. The CDR3 in this case is CASSQDTGDREGGYTF. The nucleotide sequence reads TGTGCCAGCAGCCAAGACACCGGGGACAGGGAGGGCGGCTACACCTTC.